The 10 T cell receptor beta chains below come from one sample, sequenced in a study of T cells after yellow fever vaccination. TCRdb ran MiXCR on the 5' RACE reads and lists one entry per CDR3 protein. The table shows about 400,000 distinct CDR3 sequences, with 11% occurring only once. This specimen was PBMCs, taken on the day of the first yellow fever vaccination. The receptors derive from a young man who received the YFV17D yellow fever vaccine.

The chain couples TRBV7-8 to TRBJ2-7; 11 nucleotides align to TRBD2. V was pared by 5 bases and J by 2 bases, with 5 bases of the junction left unmatched. Germline assignment: CDR1 SGHVS and CDR2 FQNEAQ. This CDR3 has 15 amino acids. The CDR3 coding sequence is TGTGCCAGCAGCCCAGGGACTAGCGGAACCTACGAGCAGTACGTC. This sequence encodes CASSPGTSGTYEQYV.

The sample holds a few counts of this clonotype. The chain uses TRBV7-9 and TRBJ2-5; no reliable D call. This CDR3 is 10 amino acids long. Germline CDR1 is SEHNR and CDR2 is FQNEAQ (reference sequence). CDR3 residues: CGASQETQYF. CDR3 nucleotide sequence: TGTGGGGCCTCCCAAGAGACCCAGTACTTC.

This clonotype turned up a few times. This chain uses TRBV20-1 with TRBJ2-2, with a weak D call TRBD1 (6 bases). The CDR3 is 15 residues long. Germline V gene lookup returns CDR1 DFQATT and CDR2 SNEGSKA (reference sequence). With 8 bases removed from V and 1 base from J, the gap between germline ends came to 17 bases. The CDR3 protein is CSTKAQGVNTGELFF. DNA for the CDR3: TGCAGTACTAAAGCACAGGGCGTGAACACCGGGGAGCTGTTTTTT.

This CDR3 reads CASSREVPYEQYF. For the CDR3, the DNA is TGTGCCAGCAGTAGGGAGGTCCCCTACGAGCAGTACTTC. The chain recombines TRBV6-1 with TRBJ2-7; tentatively, D is TRBD2 (6 bases). The CDR3 is 13 residues long. Germline V gene data show CDR1 as MNHNS and CDR2 as SASEGT. Trimming took 5 bases from V and 2 from J, leaving 10 bases between them.

This sequence joins TRBV9 and TRBJ2-7; 8 positions match TRBD1. Trimming cost V 8 bases and J 7 bases; bases outside gene matches: 8. Germline CDR1 reads SGDLS; CDR2 reads YYNGEE. This CDR3 region has 12 residues. The CDR3 bases are TGTGCCAGAGACAGGGGTGAGGGAGAGCAGTACGTC. This translates into CARDRGEGEQYV.

This clonotype was picked up many times. The CDR3 loop is CASSPGTATEAFF. DNA for the CDR3: TGCGCCAGCAGTCCCGGGACGGCCACTGAAGCTTTCTTT. V is TRBV23-1 and J is TRBJ1-1; possible D gene TRBD1, 5 bases. TRBV23-1 counts as an open reading frame of uncertain function. The V end was cut by 4 bases, the J end by 4 bases, with 10 bases between. The CDR3 is 13 residues long.

The CDR3 coding sequence is TGTGCCAGCAGCCTACAGGGGACGGCGGCAAACATTCAGTACTTC. Amino acid sequence: CASSLQGTAANIQYF. The gene calls are TRBV12-3 or TRBV12-4 and TRBJ2-4; 7 bases line up with TRBD1. V shed 6 bases, J shed 6 bases, and the junction held 11 bases outside the gene matches. The CDR3 totals 15 residues.

This clonotype was seen more than once but under ten times. This sequence joins TRBV7-2 and TRBJ1-1; possible D gene TRBD1, 5 bases. Per the germline V gene, CDR1 is SGHTA and CDR2 is FQGNSA. This CDR3 region has 16 residues. Trimming removed 5 bases from V and 8 bases from J, with 24 bases in between. This CDR3 is CASSPGGHPDIAEAFF. CDR3 nucleotides: TGTGCCAGCAGCCCCGGCGGACATCCAGACATAGCCGAAGCTTTCTTT.

As regards this clonotype: A much larger clone sits a single nucleotide away, making a read error possible. The chain uses TRBV20-1 and TRBJ2-5; D call uncertain. The CDR3 runs 10 residues. V lost 3 bases to trimming and J lost 5 bases, with 4 bases between them. CDR1 and CDR2 (germline): DFQATT, SNEGSKA (reference sequence). The CDR3 DNA sequence: TGCAGTGCTAGTGATGAGACCCAGTACTTC. Translated: CSASDETQYF.

This clonotype showed up just a few times. The CDR3 DNA sequence: TGTGCCAGCAGCTTAAGTACAGGTCGCCAGCCCCAGCATTTT. It codes for CASSLSTGRQPQHF. The rearrangement joins TRBV7-9 to TRBJ1-5, with D maybe TRBD1 (5 bases). Trimming took 2 bases from V and 7 from J, leaving 12 bases between them. The CDR3 length is 14 residues. Looked up from germline, CDR1 is SEHNR and CDR2 is FQNEAQ (reference sequence). Full variable domain (outside the CDR3, taken from reference TRBV7-9 and TRBJ1-5): DTGVSQNPRHKITKRGQNVTFRCDPISEHNRLYWYRQTLGQGPEFLTYFQNEAQLEKSRLLSDRFSAERPKGSFSTLEIQRTEQGDSAMYLCASSLSTGRQPQHFGDGTRLSIL.